These 8 T cell receptor beta chains were all obtained from the same sample, sequenced in a study of T cells in Graves' hyperthyroidism and ophthalmopathy. TCR beta CDR3 regions were amplified from RNA. First-round RT-PCR with HTBI primers amplified the TCR CDR3 region. MiXCR, applied by TCRdb to the multiplex PCR reads, yields one record per CDR3 protein. This sample has 500,000 to 800,000 distinct CDR3 sequences, with roughly 46% found just once. The sequencing sample was made of peripheral blood or thyroid tissue (not recorded which). These receptors were collected from an adult man with Graves' disease, either hyperthyroidism or ophthalmopathy (not recorded which).

This clonotype was seen a few times. The chain recombines TRBV7-2 with TRBJ2-7; 10 positions agree with TRBD2. The junction had 14 bases not matched to a gene; V was cut back by 5 bases and J by 7 bases. Per germline, CDR1 SGHTA and CDR2 FQGNSA. This CDR3 is built from 16 residues. In DNA, the CDR3 is TGTGCCAGCAGCCTTACTAGCGGGACTGGGACGGGGGAGCAGTACTTC. Its protein is CASSLTSGTGTGEQYF.

This clonotype was seen a few times. The chain carries TRBV7-3 and TRBJ2-7; 8 bases match TRBD1. Germline V gives CDR1 SGHTA, CDR2 FQGTGA. This CDR3 contains 14 residues. V lost 6 bases to trimming and J lost 4 bases; unmatched junction nucleotides: 8. The CDR3 loop is CASRRGQGAYEQYF. In DNA form, the CDR3 reads TGTGCCAGCAGGCGGGGCCAGGGGGCATACGAGCAGTACTTC. Drawing the rest from reference TRBV7-3 and TRBJ2-7, the complete variable domain is GAGVSQTPSNKVTEKGKYVELRCDPISGHTALYWYRQSLGQGPEFLIYFQGTGAADDSGLPNDRFFAVRPEGSVSTLKIQRTERGDSAVYLCASRRGQGAYEQYFGPGTRLTVT.

This clonotype occurred a few times. The genes are TRBV2 and TRBJ1-5, with TRBD1 matching 9 bases. The CDR3 covers 17 residues. Trimming took 5 bases from V and 6 from J; bases not matched to a gene: 14. Germline CDR1 is SNHLY and CDR2 is FYNNEI. CDR3 nucleotides: TGTGCCAGCAGTTCTCGAGGGACAGGGCATTCCGGTCAGCCCCAGCATTTT. This codes for CASSSRGTGHSGQPQHF.

The gene calls are TRBV2 and TRBJ1-6; 8 bases are a match to TRBD1. CDR3 length: 14 amino acids. After removal of 6 bases from V and 7 bases from J, the junction contained 5 bases not matched to a gene. The germline CDR1 and CDR2 sequences are SNHLY and FYNNEI. The CDR3 is CASRDRVGNSPLHF. The CDR3 DNA reads as TGTGCCAGCAGGGACAGGGTGGGAAATTCACCCCTCCACTTT.

This clonotype was counted ten times or more. This chain connects TRBV6-6 to TRBJ1-2, with D unresolved. V was clipped by 6 bases and J by 6 bases, with 8 bases between them. Per germline, CDR1 MNHNY and CDR2 SVGAGI (reference sequence). The length of the CDR3 is 11 residues. CDR3 coding DNA: TGTGCCAGCAGCCAGAGCGATGGCTACACCTTC. Its translation: CASSQSDGYTF.

To note about this clonotype: This could be a read error, since a much larger clone is one nucleotide away. The V and J genes are TRBV2 and TRBJ1-5, with a weak D call TRBD1 (5 bases). This CDR3 has 13 residues. Trimming pared 4 bases from V and 5 bases from J, leaving 9 bases between. Per the germline V gene, CDR1 is SNHLY and CDR2 is FYNNEI. The CDR3 nucleotides read TGTGCCAGCAGTGCCTTACAGGATCAGCCCCAGCATTTT. Translated: CASSALQDQPQHF.

This chain uses TRBV9 with TRBJ1-2; D is unclear. Deletions cut 4 bases from V and 5 bases from J, with 15 bases between. Germline CDR1 reads SGDLS; CDR2 reads YYNGEE. The CDR3 extends over 14 amino acids. The CDR3 sequence: CASSPHRIGYGYTF. The CDR3 DNA reads TGTGCCAGCAGCCCCCATCGGATAGGATATGGCTACACCTTC.

The rearrangement joins TRBV6-6 to TRBJ2-7, with D tentatively TRBD1 (5 bases). The CDR3 runs 14 residues. V dropped 7 bases and J dropped 0 bases, with 13 bases sitting between them. Germline values: CDR1 MNHNY, CDR2 SVGAGI (reference sequence). The CDR3 region has the DNA TGTGCCAGCACCCTGGACAACCTCTCCTACGAGCAGTACTTC. Its protein is CASTLDNLSYEQYF.